A selection of T cell receptor beta chains follows, all from one sample in a study of T-cell memory formation after mild COVID-19. Via MiXCR, TCRdb re-called the 5' RACE reads, giving one row per CDR3 protein. The table shows roughly 58,000 distinct CDR3 sequences, with over 7.5% occurring only once. The source material was PBMCs or a T cell subset sorted from them (not recorded which). The source is a man between 18 and 35 years old who had mild COVID-19 (a few samples of this study predate the infection). Cell type and time point are not known. Both conserved end residues are trimmed from each CDR3. Each record gives: J gene, V gene, CDR3 protein.

>TRBJ2-5|TRBV7-2
ASSSRQGSGETQY
>TRBJ1-4|TRBV7-2
ASSHSGGTNEKLF
>TRBJ2-3|TRBV29-1
SVVTDTQY
>TRBJ2-1|TRBV12-3/TRBV12-4
ASSAQAGGYNEQF
>TRBJ1-5|TRBV9
ASSFQSDQPQH
>TRBJ2-1|TRBV5-1
ASSTGQGPEQF
>TRBJ2-2|TRBV7-7
ASSGAGAFTGELF
>TRBJ2-3|TRBV20-1
SAPHRVRWVIDTQY
>TRBJ2-3|TRBV12-3/TRBV12-4
ATASTGGTDTQY
>TRBJ1-1|TRBV4-2
ASSQASDRATEAF
>TRBJ1-2|TRBV7-2
ASSLSSLGYT
>TRBJ1-1|TRBV6-6
ASSYFHGQYTEAF
>TRBJ2-1|TRBV5-1
ASSLSTSFNEQF
>TRBJ2-2|TRBV13
ASIIRDRNTGELF
>TRBJ2-1|TRBV7-6
ASGPDSSSYNEQF
>TRBJ1-4|TRBV28
ASSPGGGEKLF
>TRBJ2-3|TRBV18
ASSQSGGADTQY
>TRBJ2-1|TRBV7-9
ASSDGTYNEQF
>TRBJ1-1|TRBV5-1
ASRIRGAGNTEAF
>TRBJ1-5|TRBV27
ASSFSGGGPQH
>TRBJ2-4|TRBV18
ASSPRGGIERNIQY
>TRBJ2-5|TRBV5-6
ASSFFALGTQY
>TRBJ1-1|TRBV5-1
ASSLAGTPEAF
>TRBJ2-1|TRBV29-1
SVEEQSSYNEQF
>TRBJ1-1|TRBV7-3
ASSLAPGPAISEAF
>TRBJ1-5|TRBV6-5
ASSPTGAYQPQH
>TRBJ1-2|TRBV6-5
ASSYGGGYT
>TRBJ1-1|TRBV7-2
ASSLDQIIGEAF
>TRBJ2-3|TRBV29-1
SVRLAHPSTDTQY
>TRBJ2-3|TRBV29-1
SVEAGGKDTQY
>TRBJ2-5|TRBV12-3/TRBV12-4
ASSLEFVGTQY
>TRBJ1-2|TRBV12-3/TRBV12-4
ASSFGEDYGYT
>TRBJ1-5|TRBV4-2
ASSPGPDQPQH
>TRBJ2-2|TRBV29-1
SVSENTGELF
>TRBJ2-5|TRBV20-1
SARVDFRETQY
>TRBJ2-3|TRBV6-6
ASSPRRDTQY
>TRBJ1-6|TRBV4-3
ASSQLTGTANSPLH
>TRBJ1-2|TRBV10-3
AIREPGHVNYGYT
>TRBJ2-3|TRBV20-1
SARDAGRRGRTDTQY
>TRBJ2-2|TRBV6-2/TRBV6-3
ASTHTGELF
>TRBJ2-5|TRBV7-6
ASTVAGGPETQY
>TRBJ2-1|TRBV7-9
ASSLRLSYNEQF
>TRBJ1-3|TRBV7-9
ASSLAGGSGNTIY
>TRBJ2-3|TRBV7-9
ASSLYRRTDTQY
>TRBJ1-2|TRBV6-2/TRBV6-3
ASSYSGSYT
>TRBJ2-5|TRBV7-2
ASSPKAGGLETQY
>TRBJ2-5|TRBV4-3
ASSQGPGAGQETQY
>TRBJ1-6|TRBV5-1
ASSAVDANSPLH
>TRBJ2-3|TRBV7-9
ASSFVLSTDTQY
>TRBJ1-1|TRBV28
ASSFKDYRGTAGNTEAF
>TRBJ2-2|TRBV7-2
ASRGGSGGAAGELF
>TRBJ1-5|TRBV19
ASSIHRKNQPQH
>TRBJ2-1|TRBV7-2
ASSSPTGGLSYNEQF